The T cell receptor beta chain described here comes from a study of blood T cell repertoires in COVID-19 (dated by TCRdb to the early 2020s). For the study in its entirety: Samples from collaborators originated in the United States, Italy and Spain and spanned both the acute and convalescent phases of COVID-19. The prospective study material was composed of cDNA or gDNA derived from T cells, B-cell-depleted T cells, or PBMCs. The dataset comprised deeply sampled blood TCRbeta repertoires from subjects exposed to, actively infected with, or recovered from COVID-19. The repertoires were released in a freely available public database intended as a resource for research on the immune response to SARS-CoV-2. The samples were drawn from two sources: the first 160 participants of the ongoing ImmuneRACE study, and 950 to 1,500 subjects contributed by 6 global collaborators. The sample metadata nearly always contained a de-identified subject ID, COVID-19 status, age in years and sex. Where available, HLA class I and class II types were taken from metadata supplied by the sample provider and were not determined by assay-based typing. What the work shows at the level of the full study, not this receptor alone: Clinical and demographic metadata were provided uncurated, with the amount varying by source and participant.

At one collaborating source in Seattle, patients were enrolled during active infection and were followed longitudinally through the course of disease. The collaborating institutions used their own protocols to collect whole blood in K2EDTA tubes. For TCRbeta analysis, collaborator samples were shipped as frozen whole blood, as isolated PBMCs, or as DNA extracted from either sample type. Of note for this clone: Its antigen remains undetermined. Base-call qualities are not available, and no considerably larger clone is one nucleotide away.

As encoded in the germline V gene (reference sequence), CDR1 is MNHEY while CDR2 is SMNVEV. The CDR3 spans 19 residues, from the cysteine through the phenylalanine. Of all the DNA, just the CDR3 is kept, 57 bases in frame from base 1. The germline V end is reduced by 1 base and the J end by 4 bases; junction bases left unmatched: 10. TCRbeta CDR3 regions were amplified from genomic DNA by means of the immunoSEQ Assay, a bias-controlled multiplex PCR. Per the original workflow: Within the assay, amplification of reference gene primers was used to estimate how many nucleated cells each sample contained. To quantify the absolute abundance of each unique TCRbeta CDR3 rearrangement, sequence reads were collapsed and filtered. Productive Simpson clonality was computed per sample as the square root of Simpson's diversity index over productive rearrangements. This immuneACCESS table, as held by TCRdb, lists in-frame sequences with V and J called but not all clones. Of the missing ones, under half trace to an unresolved V gene in checked studies; the others have no known cause. V, J and clone size were drawn from that table, and D and trimming were deduced from the DNA. This sample lists 300,000 to 450,000 clones; about 90% were detected once. The biggest ten clones account for about 2.3% of the sample.

The specimen was peripheral blood. The chain is made from TRBV27 and TRBJ2-2; TRBD1 matches 12 bases in the middle. This clonotype was sampled from a woman aged 55-75 years with COVID-19, enrolled during active disease. The bases are TGTGCCAGCAGTTTATTGGGGACAGGGGGCCGCACTGCCACCGGGGAGCTGTTTTTT. Its protein product is CASSLLGTGGRTATGELFF.